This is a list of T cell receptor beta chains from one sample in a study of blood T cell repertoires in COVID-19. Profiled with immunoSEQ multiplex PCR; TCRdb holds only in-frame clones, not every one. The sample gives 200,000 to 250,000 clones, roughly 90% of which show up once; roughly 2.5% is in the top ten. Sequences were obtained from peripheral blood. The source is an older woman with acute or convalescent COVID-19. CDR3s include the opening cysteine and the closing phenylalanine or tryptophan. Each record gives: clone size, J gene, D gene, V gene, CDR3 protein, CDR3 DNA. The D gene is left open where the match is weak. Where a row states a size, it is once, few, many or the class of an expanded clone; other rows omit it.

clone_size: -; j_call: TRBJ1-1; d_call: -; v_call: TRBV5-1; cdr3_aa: CASSFLQSNTEAFF; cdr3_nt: TGCGCCAGCAGCTTTCTACAGTCGAACACTGAAGCTTTCTTT
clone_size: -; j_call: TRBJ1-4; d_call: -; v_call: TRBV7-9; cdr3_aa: CASSLVRVGEKLFF; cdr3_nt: TGTGCCAGCAGCTTAGTCAGGGTTGGTGAAAAACTGTTTTTT
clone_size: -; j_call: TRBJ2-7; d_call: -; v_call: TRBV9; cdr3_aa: CASSPVGVYEQYF; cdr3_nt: TGTGCCAGCTCGCCCGTAGGAGTCTACGAGCAGTACTTC
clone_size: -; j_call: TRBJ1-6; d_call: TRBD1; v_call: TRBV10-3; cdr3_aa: CAISVGQGAESPLHF; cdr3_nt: TGTGCCATCAGTGTAGGACAGGGGGCCGAATCACCCCTCCACTTT
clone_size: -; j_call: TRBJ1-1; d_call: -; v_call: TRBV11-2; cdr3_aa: CASSLVATPLGTEAFF; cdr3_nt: TGTGCCAGCAGCTTAGTAGCTACCCCACTGGGCACTGAAGCTTTCTTT
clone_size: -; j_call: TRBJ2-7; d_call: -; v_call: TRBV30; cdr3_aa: CAWSRGYEQYF; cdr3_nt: TGTGCCTGGAGTCGAGGGTACGAGCAGTACTTC
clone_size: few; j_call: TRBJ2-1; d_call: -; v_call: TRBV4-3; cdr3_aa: CASSQDRGSVGNEQFF; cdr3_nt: TGCGCCAGCAGCCAAGATAGGGGCAGCGTTGGAAATGAGCAGTTCTTC
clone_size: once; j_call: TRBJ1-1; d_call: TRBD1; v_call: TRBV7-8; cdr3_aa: CAIPGQGYTEAFF; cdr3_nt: TGTGCCATCCCGGGACAGGGGTACACTGAAGCTTTCTTT
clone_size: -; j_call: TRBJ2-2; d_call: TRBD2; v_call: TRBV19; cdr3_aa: CASSLTSGITGELFF; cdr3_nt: TGTGCCAGTAGTTTGACTAGCGGGATTACCGGGGAGCTGTTTTTT
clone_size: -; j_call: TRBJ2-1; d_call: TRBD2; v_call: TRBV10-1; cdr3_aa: CASSESGLAGRAYNEQFF; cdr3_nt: TGCGCCAGCAGTGAGTCTGGACTAGCGGGACGGGCCTACAATGAGCAGTTCTTC
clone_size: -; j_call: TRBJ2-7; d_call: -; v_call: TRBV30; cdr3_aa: CAWSAIPTGEQYF; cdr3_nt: TGTGCCTGGAGTGCCATCCCTACGGGGGAGCAGTACTTC
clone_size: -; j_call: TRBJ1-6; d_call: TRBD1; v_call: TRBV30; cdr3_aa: CAWEGTGGESSPLHF; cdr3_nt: TGTGCCTGGGAAGGGACAGGGGGCGAGAGTTCACCCCTCCACTTT
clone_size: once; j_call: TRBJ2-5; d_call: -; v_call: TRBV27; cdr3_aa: CASAHRDHRETQYF; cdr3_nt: TGTGCCAGCGCCCACAGGGACCACCGAGAGACCCAGTACTTC
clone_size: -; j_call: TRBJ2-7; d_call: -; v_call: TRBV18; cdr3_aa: CASSQITSYEQYF; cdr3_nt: TGTGCCAGCTCACAGATTACATCCTACGAGCAGTACTTC
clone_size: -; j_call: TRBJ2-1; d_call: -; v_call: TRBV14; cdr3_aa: CASSPNGLNEQFF; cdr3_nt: TGTGCCAGCAGCCCCAACGGTCTGAATGAGCAGTTCTTC
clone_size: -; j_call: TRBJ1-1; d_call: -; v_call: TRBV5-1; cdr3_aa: CASSLTAGEAFF; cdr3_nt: TGCGCCAGCAGCTTGACTGCGGGGGAAGCTTTCTTT
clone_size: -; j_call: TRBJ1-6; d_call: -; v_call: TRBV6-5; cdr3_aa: CASSYRRTERNSPLHF; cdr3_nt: TGTGCCAGCAGTTACCGTCGGACAGAAAGGAATTCACCCCTCCACTTT
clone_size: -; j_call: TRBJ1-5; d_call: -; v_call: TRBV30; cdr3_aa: CAWSDLGRGENQPQHF; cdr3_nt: TGTGCCTGGAGTGATCTAGGCAGGGGCGAAAATCAGCCCCAGCATTTT
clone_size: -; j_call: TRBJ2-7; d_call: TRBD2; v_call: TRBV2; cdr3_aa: CASGRVFEQYF; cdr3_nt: TGTGCCAGCGGGAGGGTTTTCGAGCAGTACTTC
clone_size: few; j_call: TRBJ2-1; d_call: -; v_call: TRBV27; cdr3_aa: CASSFWGGANSYNEQFF; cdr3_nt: TGTGCCAGCAGTTTCTGGGGCGGGGCGAACTCCTACAATGAGCAGTTCTTC
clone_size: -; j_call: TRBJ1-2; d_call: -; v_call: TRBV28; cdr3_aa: CASSLAGMYDYTF; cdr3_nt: TGTGCCAGCAGTTTAGCGGGGATGTATGACTACACCTTC
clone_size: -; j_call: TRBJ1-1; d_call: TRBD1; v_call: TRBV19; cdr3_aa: CASSSRQGTTEAFF; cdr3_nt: TGTGCCAGTAGTAGCCGACAGGGGACGACTGAAGCTTTCTTT
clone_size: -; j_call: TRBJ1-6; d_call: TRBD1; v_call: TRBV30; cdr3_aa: CAWSKDRYSSYNSPLHF; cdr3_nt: TGTGCCTGGAGTAAGGACAGGTATAGCTCCTATAATTCACCCCTCCACTTT
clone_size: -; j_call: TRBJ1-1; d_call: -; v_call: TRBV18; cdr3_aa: CASSPDRQTFEAFF; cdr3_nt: TGTGCCAGCTCACCCGACAGACAGACCTTTGAAGCTTTCTTT
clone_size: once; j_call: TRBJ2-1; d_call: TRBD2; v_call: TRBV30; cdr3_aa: CAWSYGTSGRQGEQFF; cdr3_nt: TGTGCCTGGAGTTACGGGACTAGCGGGAGACAGGGTGAGCAGTTCTTC
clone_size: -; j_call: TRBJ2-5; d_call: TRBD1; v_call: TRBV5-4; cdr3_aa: CASSRSAQGAYETQYF; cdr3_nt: TGTGCCAGCAGCCGGTCTGCCCAGGGGGCATATGAGACCCAGTACTTC
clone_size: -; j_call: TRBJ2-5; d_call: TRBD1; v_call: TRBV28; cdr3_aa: CASSAPGQQETQYF; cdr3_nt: TGTGCCAGCAGTGCCCCGGGACAGCAAGAGACCCAGTACTTC
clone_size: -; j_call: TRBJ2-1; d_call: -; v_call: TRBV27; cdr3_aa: CASSLSSTSGYNEQFF; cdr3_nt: TGTGCCAGCAGTCTATCTTCGACCTCCGGGTACAATGAGCAGTTCTTC
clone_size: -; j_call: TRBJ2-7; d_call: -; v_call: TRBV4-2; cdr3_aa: CASSQPERARGYEQYF; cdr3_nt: TGTGCCAGCAGCCAACCCGAGCGGGCCCGGGGGTACGAGCAGTACTTC
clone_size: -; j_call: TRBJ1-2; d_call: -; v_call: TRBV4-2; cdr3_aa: CASSYSTLRANYGYTF; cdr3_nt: TGTGCCAGCAGCTATAGTACCTTGCGAGCTAACTATGGCTACACCTTC
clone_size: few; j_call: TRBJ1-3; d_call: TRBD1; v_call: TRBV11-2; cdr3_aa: CASSLYTGGSGNTIYF; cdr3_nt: TGTGCCAGCAGCCTGTATACAGGGGGCTCTGGAAACACCATATATTTT
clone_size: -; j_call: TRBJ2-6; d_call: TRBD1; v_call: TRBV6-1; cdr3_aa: CASSEDRGSSGANVLTF; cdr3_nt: TGTGCCAGCAGTGAAGACAGGGGAAGCTCTGGGGCCAACGTCCTGACTTTC
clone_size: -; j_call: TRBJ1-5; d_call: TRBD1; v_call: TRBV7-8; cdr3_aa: CASGPGTGNNQPQHF; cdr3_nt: TGTGCCAGCGGGCCCGGGACAGGGAACAATCAGCCCCAGCATTTT
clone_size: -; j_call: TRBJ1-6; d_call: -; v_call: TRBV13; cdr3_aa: CASSQGGSSYNSPLHF; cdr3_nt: TGTGCCAGCAGCCAAGGCGGGAGCTCCTATAATTCACCCCTCCACTTT
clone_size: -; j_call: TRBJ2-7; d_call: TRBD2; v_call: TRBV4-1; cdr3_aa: CASSQEIGLAESYEQYF; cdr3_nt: TGCGCCAGCAGCCAAGAAATCGGACTAGCGGAGTCCTACGAGCAGTACTTC
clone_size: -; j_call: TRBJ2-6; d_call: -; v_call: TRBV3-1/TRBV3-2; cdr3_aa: CASSQVSSSGANVLTF; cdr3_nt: TGTGCCAGCAGCCAAGTGAGTAGCTCTGGGGCCAACGTCCTGACTTTC
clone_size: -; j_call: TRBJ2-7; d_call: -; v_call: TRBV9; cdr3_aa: CASSVEHSSYEQYF; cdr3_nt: TGTGCCAGCAGCGTAGAGCACAGCTCCTACGAGCAGTACTTC
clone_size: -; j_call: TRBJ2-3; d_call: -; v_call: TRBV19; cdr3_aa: CASSLKNQKDTQYF; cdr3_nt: TGTGCCAGTAGCCTTAAGAACCAGAAAGATACGCAGTATTTT
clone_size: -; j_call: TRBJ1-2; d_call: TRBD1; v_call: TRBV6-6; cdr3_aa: CASSSPTGGNYGYTF; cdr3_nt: TGTGCCAGCAGCTCCCCGACAGGGGGTAACTATGGCTACACCTTC